These T cell receptor beta chains were read from a single sample in a study of vaccination and CD4 T cells after COVID-19. MiXCR, run by TCRdb on the PCR reads, gives a single entry per CDR3 protein. The sample lists fewer than 15,000 distinct CDR3 sequences; 35% to 50% were seen once. These TCRs are of unknown antigen specificity. Sample: CD4+ T cells from blood, cultured in vitro. The receptors here all came from a human donor who had recovered from COVID-19. CDR3s include the opening cysteine and the closing phenylalanine or tryptophan. The D gene is left open where the match is weak. Only some rows state a clone size, as once, few, many or a class for expanded clones.

cdr3_length j_call v_call clone_size d_call cdr3_aa cdr3_nt
15 TRBJ2-1 TRBV20-1 few TRBD2 CSADATSGTYNEQFF TGCAGTGCCGACGCCACTAGCGGGACTTACAATGAGCAGTTCTTC
11 TRBJ2-3 TRBV2 - - CASTEIDTQYF TGTGCCAGCACCGAGATCGATACGCAGTATTTT
15 TRBJ2-2 TRBV18 - TRBD1 CASSPRQGATGELFF TGTGCCAGCTCACCAAGGCAGGGGGCAACCGGGGAGCTGTTTTTT
14 TRBJ2-7 TRBV5-4 - - CASSLYGAGQEQYF TGTGCCAGCAGCTTGTATGGTGCAGGGCAGGAGCAGTACTTC
15 TRBJ1-5 TRBV6-2/TRBV6-3 few - CASSHRGVRNQPQHF TGTGCCAGCAGCCACCGGGGAGTCCGCAATCAGCCCCAGCATTTT
14 TRBJ1-3 TRBV25-1 - - CASSEGGWGNTIYF TGTGCCAGCAGTGAAGGCGGGTGGGGAAACACCATATATTTT
14 TRBJ1-2 TRBV4-1 - - CASSQTAGNYGYTF TGCGCCAGCAGCCAGACAGCGGGAAACTATGGCTACACCTTC
12 TRBJ2-2 TRBV5-6 - - CASSWSDGELFF TGTGCCAGCAGCTGGTCGGACGGGGAGCTGTTTTTT
16 TRBJ2-2 TRBV5-1 - - CASSLQNYLNTGELFF TGCGCCAGCAGCTTGCAAAACTACCTGAACACCGGGGAGCTGTTTTTT
14 TRBJ2-3 TRBV5-1 once - CASSSQGVYNTQYF TGCGCCAGCAGTTCACAGGGAGTTTATAATACGCAGTATTTT
14 TRBJ2-1 TRBV24-1 few - CATSGSPGYNEQFF TGTGCCACCAGTGGGAGCCCAGGGTACAATGAGCAGTTCTTC
20 TRBJ2-2 TRBV7-8 - - CASSLAGGTGQRRHTGELFF TGTGCCAGCAGCTTAGCGGGGGGAACCGGACAAAGACGACACACCGGGGAGCTGTTTTTT
17 TRBJ1-5 TRBV5-4 - - CASSKRSGGRDNQPQHF TGTGCCAGCAGCAAAAGAAGTGGGGGACGGGACAATCAGCCCCAGCATTTT
15 TRBJ2-5 TRBV5-4 once TRBD2 CASSFGGGVKETQYF TGTGCCAGCAGCTTTGGCGGGGGGGTAAAAGAGACCCAGTACTTC
15 TRBJ2-5 TRBV7-2 few TRBD2 CASSFTSGVPETQYF TGTGCCAGCAGCTTCACTAGCGGAGTTCCAGAGACCCAGTACTTC
15 TRBJ2-2 TRBV6-1 - - CASSDPGANTGELFF TGTGCCAGCAGTGACCCCGGGGCGAACACCGGGGAGCTGTTTTTT
14 TRBJ2-2 TRBV20-1 few TRBD1 CSAKRQGLSGELFF TGCAGTGCTAAGAGACAGGGTCTCTCCGGGGAGCTGTTTTTT
14 TRBJ2-1 TRBV7-2 - - CASSLGIQGNEQFF TGTGCCAGCAGCTTAGGGATCCAAGGGAATGAGCAGTTCTTC
12 TRBJ1-2 TRBV3-1 - - CASSFLNGGYTF TGTGCCAGCAGCTTCCTGAATGGTGGCTACACCTTC
16 TRBJ1-2 TRBV29-1 few TRBD1 CSVESYTNRGDSGYTF TGCAGCGTTGAGTCATACACTAACAGGGGTGATAGTGGCTACACCTTC
15 TRBJ2-1 TRBV19 once - CASSRSGPLYNEQFF TGTGCCAGTAGTAGGTCGGGACCACTTTACAATGAGCAGTTCTTC
15 TRBJ2-5 TRBV19 - TRBD1 CASSPEGQGRETQYF TGTGCCAGTAGCCCTGAGGGACAGGGCAGGGAGACCCAGTACTTC
15 TRBJ1-3 TRBV7-6 - - CASSRGLPPGNTIYF TGTGCCAGCAGCCGGGGGCTTCCTCCAGGAAACACCATATATTTT
15 TRBJ1-2 TRBV14 few - CASSQESRPNYGYTF TGTGCCAGCAGCCAAGAGTCCAGGCCAAACTATGGCTACACCTTC
18 TRBJ1-2 TRBV12-3/TRBV12-4 - TRBD1 CASRPRTGQIPFFYGYTF TGTGCCAGCAGACCTCGGACAGGGCAGATCCCGTTCTTCTATGGCTACACCTTC
14 TRBJ1-3 TRBV24-1 few - CATSDTISGNTIYF TGTGCCACCAGTGACACCATCTCTGGAAACACCATATATTTT
14 TRBJ2-2 TRBV10-1 few TRBD2 CASSKSGATGELFF TGCGCCAGCAGTAAAAGCGGGGCCACCGGGGAGCTGTTTTTT
17 TRBJ1-2 TRBV18 - TRBD1 CASSSGQGVMYRYGYTF TGTGCCAGCTCATCTGGACAGGGCGTTATGTATCGATATGGCTACACCTTC
13 TRBJ2-7 TRBV20-1 few - CSASGGGSYEQYF TGCAGTGCTAGCGGGGGAGGATCCTACGAGCAGTACTTC
18 TRBJ2-1 TRBV7-2 - TRBD2 CASSLEGTSGRFYNEQFF TGTGCCAGCAGCTTAGAGGGGACTAGCGGGAGATTTTACAATGAGCAGTTCTTC
16 TRBJ2-1 TRBV19 few - CASSIGPLSSYNEQFF TGTGCCAGTAGTATAGGTCCGTTAAGCTCCTACAATGAGCAGTTCTTC
14 TRBJ1-2 TRBV5-4 - - CASSTYRIAYGYTF TGTGCCAGCAGCACATACAGGATCGCCTATGGCTACACCTTC
12 TRBJ2-7 TRBV6-1 - - CASRDGTGEQYF TGTGCCAGCAGAGATGGGACTGGCGAGCAGTACTTC
10 TRBJ1-2 TRBV20-1 - - CSAGTVGYTF TGCAGTGCTGGGACGGTTGGCTACACCTTC
15 TRBJ1-2 TRBV11-2 few - CASSLDTLDRRGYTF TGTGCCAGCAGCTTAGACACCTTAGACAGGAGAGGCTACACCTTC
12 TRBJ1-2 TRBV2 - - CASRAVLHGYTF TGTGCCAGCAGGGCAGTTTTACATGGCTACACCTTC
12 TRBJ1-6 TRBV11-3 - - CASSLASGPLHF TGTGCCAGCAGCTTAGCTTCAGGACCCCTCCACTTT
16 TRBJ2-1 TRBV7-3 - - CASSLGAGVSYNEQFF TGTGCCAGCAGCTTAGGGGCAGGGGTGTCCTACAATGAGCAGTTCTTC
13 TRBJ2-7 TRBV20-1 few - CSARDSSTYEQYF TGCAGTGCTAGAGATTCAAGCACCTACGAGCAGTACTTC
13 TRBJ2-3 TRBV20-1 few - CSASKTGTDTQYF TGCAGTGCTAGTAAGACTGGAACAGATACGCAGTATTTT